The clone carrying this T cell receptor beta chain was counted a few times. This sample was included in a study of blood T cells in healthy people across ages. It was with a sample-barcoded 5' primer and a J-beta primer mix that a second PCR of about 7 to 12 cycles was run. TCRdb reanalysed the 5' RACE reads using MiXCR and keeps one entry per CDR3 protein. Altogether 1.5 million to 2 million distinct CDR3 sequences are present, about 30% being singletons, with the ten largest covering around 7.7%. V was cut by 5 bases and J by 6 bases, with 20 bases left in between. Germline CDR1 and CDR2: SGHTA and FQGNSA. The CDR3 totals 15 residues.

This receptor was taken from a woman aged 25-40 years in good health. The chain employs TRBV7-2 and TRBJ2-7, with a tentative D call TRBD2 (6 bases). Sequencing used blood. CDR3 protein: CASSVGVRGQGEQYF. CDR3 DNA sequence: TGTGCCAGCAGCGTGGGTGTGCGGGGCCAAGGCGAGCAGTACTTC.